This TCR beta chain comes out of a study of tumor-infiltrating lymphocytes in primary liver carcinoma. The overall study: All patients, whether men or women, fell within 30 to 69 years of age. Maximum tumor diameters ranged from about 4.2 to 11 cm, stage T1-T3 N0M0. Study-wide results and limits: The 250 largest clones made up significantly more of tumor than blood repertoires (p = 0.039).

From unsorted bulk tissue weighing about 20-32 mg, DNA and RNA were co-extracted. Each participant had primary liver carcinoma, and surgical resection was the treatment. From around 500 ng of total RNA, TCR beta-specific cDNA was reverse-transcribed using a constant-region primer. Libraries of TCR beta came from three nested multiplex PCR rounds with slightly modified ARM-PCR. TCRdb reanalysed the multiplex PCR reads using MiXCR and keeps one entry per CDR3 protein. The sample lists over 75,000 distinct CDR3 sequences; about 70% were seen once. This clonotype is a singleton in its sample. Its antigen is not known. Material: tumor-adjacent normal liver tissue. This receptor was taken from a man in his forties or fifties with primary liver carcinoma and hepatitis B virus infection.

The CDR3 sequence: CVTAGGHTEAFF. The CDR3 DNA sequence: TGTGTCACGGCTGGGGGGCACACTGAAGCTTTCTTT. This rearrangement joins TRBV10-3 to TRBJ1-1; D is possibly TRBD1 (6 bases). Germline V gene data show CDR1 as ENHRY and CDR2 as SYGVKD. This CDR3 region has 12 residues.